The sequence of this TCR beta chain was determined in a study of cytomegalovirus exposure and HLA in healthy donors. The overall study: A later analysis reported the 90 to 150 validation repertoires used the same platform as the 666 first-cohort repertoires.

The table came from immunoSEQ multiplex PCR; TCRdb's copy has only in-frame clones and leaves some out. The repertoire consists of 150,000 to 200,000 clones, with about 85% occurring once and the leading ten covering around 2%. Details on this clone: Its target is not known.

Deletions cut 2 bases from V and 0 bases from J, with 9 bases between. Germline V gene sequence: CDR1 MNHNS, CDR2 SASEGT. The CDR3 length is 15 residues. Study-wide findings and caveats: In vitro checks showed that a few CMV-associated chains really do target CMV antigens.

While the first cohort had 600 to 750 subjects, the donors belonged to the separate validation cohort of over a hundred subjects. The V and J genes are TRBV6-1 and TRBJ2-3; D is unresolved. Input material: PBMCs. The source is a young man in good health and CMV-seropositive. CDR3 in DNA: TGTGCCAGCAGTGAATTGCGGTTCAGCACAGATACGCAGTATTTT. Translated: CASSELRFSTDTQYF.